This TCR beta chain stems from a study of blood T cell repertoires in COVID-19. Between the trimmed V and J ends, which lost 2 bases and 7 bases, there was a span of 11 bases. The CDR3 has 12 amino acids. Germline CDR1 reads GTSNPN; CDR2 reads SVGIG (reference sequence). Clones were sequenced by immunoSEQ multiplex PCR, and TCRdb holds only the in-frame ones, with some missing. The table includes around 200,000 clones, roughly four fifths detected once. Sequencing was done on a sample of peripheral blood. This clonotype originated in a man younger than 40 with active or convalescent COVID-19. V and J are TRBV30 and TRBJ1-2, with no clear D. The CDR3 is CAWSRQTSGYTF. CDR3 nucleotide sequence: TGTGCCTGGAGTCGCCAGACTAGTGGCTACACCTTC.